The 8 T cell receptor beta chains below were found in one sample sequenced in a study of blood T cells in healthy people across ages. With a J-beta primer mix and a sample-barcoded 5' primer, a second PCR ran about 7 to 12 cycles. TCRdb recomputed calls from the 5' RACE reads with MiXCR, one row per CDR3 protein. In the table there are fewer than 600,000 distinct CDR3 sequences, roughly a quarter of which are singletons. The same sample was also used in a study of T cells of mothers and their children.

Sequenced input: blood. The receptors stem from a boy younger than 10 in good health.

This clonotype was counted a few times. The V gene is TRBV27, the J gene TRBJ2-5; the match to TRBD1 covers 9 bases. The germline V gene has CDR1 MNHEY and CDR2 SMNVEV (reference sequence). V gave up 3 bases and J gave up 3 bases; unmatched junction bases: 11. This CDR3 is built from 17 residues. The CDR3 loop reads CASSFGILGQGKETQYF. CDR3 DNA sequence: TGTGCCAGCAGTTTCGGGATTCTGGGACAGGGCAAAGAGACCCAGTACTTC.

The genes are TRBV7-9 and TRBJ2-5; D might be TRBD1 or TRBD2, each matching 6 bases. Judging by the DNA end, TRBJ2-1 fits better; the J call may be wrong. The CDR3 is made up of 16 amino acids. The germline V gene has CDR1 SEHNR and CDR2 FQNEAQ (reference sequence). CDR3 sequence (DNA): TGTGCCAGCAGCTTAGTTGCAGGGGAGGTACGCAATGAGCAGTTCTTC. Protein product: CASSLVAGEVRNEQFF.

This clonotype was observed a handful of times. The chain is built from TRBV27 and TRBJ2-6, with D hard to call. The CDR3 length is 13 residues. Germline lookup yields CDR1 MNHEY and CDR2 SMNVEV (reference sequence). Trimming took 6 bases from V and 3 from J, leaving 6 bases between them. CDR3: CASSTVGANVLTF. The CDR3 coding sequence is TGTGCCAGCAGCACTGTTGGGGCCAACGTCCTGACTTTC.

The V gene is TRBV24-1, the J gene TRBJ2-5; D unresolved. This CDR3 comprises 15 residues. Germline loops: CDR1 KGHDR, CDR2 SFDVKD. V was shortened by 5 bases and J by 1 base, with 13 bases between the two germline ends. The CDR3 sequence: CATSVSANFQETQYF. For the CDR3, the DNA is TGTGCCACCAGTGTCAGCGCCAACTTCCAAGAGACCCAGTACTTC.

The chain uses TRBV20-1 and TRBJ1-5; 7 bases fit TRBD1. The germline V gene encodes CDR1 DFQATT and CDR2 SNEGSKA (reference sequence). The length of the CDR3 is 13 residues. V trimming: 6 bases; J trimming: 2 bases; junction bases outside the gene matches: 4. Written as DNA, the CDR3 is TGCAGTGCAGGGGGCAAGGGCAATCAGCCCCAGCATTTT. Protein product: CSAGGKGNQPQHF.

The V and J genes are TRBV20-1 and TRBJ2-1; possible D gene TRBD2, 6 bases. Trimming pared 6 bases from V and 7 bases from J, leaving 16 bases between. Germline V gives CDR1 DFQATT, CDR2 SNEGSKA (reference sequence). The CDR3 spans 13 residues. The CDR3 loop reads CSATEGLQNEQFF. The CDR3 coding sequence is TGCAGTGCCACCGAGGGACTCCAGAATGAGCAGTTCTTC.

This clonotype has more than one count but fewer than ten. CDR3 in DNA: TGCGCCAGCAGCTCAGGCGGACTAGCGGGAGGACACGAGCAGTACTTC. It encodes CASSSGGLAGGHEQYF. The chain carries TRBV4-3 and TRBJ2-5, with 14 bases lining up with TRBD2. TRBJ2-7 explains the end of the DNA better; the J call may be wrong. The CDR3 has 16 amino acids. CDR1 is LGHNA and CDR2 is YSLEER in the germline V gene.

The DNA of the CDR3 is TGTGCCAGCAGCTTAGAGGGACAGGGGGCCTACAATGAGCAGTTCTTC. It specifies CASSLEGQGAYNEQFF. The chain joins TRBV7-2 to TRBJ2-5; TRBD1 aligns across 11 bases. The J call may be faulty, since TRBJ2-1 better matches the DNA end. The CDR3 is 16 residues long. CDR1 is SGHTA and CDR2 is FQGNSA in the germline V gene.